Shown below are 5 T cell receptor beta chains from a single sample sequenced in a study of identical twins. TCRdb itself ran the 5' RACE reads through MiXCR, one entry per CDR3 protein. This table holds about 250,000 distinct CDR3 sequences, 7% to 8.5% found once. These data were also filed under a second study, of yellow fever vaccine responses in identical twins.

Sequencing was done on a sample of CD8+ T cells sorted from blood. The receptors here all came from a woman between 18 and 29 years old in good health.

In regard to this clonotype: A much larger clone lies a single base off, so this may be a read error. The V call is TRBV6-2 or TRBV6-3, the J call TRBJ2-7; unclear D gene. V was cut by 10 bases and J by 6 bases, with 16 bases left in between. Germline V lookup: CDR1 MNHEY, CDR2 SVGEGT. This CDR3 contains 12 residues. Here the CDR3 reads CATKGFGREQYF. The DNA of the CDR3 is TGTGCCACCAAGGGCTTCGGTCGCGAGCAGTACTTC.

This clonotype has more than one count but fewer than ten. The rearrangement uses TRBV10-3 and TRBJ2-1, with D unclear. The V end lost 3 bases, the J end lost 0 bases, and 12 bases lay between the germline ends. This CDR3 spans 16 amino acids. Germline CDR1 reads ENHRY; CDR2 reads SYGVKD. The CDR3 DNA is TGTGCCATCAGTGACCTCCCCGGAAGCTCCTACAATGAGCAGTTCTTC. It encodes CAISDLPGSSYNEQFF.

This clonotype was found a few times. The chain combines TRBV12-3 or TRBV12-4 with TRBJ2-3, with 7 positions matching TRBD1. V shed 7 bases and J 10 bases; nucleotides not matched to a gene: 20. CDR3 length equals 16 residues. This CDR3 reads CASTNRTGPHPMAQYF. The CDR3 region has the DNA TGTGCCAGCACCAACCGGACAGGCCCTCATCCCATGGCGCAGTATTTT.

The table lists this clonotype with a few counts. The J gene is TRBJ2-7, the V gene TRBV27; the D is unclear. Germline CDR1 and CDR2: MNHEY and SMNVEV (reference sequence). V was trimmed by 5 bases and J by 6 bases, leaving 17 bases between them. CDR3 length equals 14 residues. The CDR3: CASSPNLSGLEQYV. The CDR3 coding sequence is TGTGCCAGCAGTCCCAATCTTTCCGGTCTCGAGCAGTACGTC.

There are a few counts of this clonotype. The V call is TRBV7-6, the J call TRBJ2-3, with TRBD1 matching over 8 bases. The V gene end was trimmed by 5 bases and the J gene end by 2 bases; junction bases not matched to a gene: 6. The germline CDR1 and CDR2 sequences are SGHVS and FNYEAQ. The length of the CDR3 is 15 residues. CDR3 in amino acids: CASSDRGGATDTQYF. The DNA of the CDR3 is TGTGCCAGCAGCGACAGGGGCGGCGCCACAGATACGCAGTATTTT.